This TCR beta chain emerged from a study of T cell responses to AZD1222 COVID-19 vaccine. Study-wide findings and caveats: Spike-specific TCR repertoires showed rising breadth and depth after two AZD1222 doses. Only six people who got AZD1222 tested seropositive at baseline. Most donors were white British, females outnumbered males, and clonal diversity was possibly underestimated.

Sequencing was performed with immunoSEQ multiplex PCR; in TCRdb, only in-frame clones are kept and a portion is missing. The profile shows around 78,000 clones, 90% of them singletons. This clone was recorded only once. Its cognate antigen is unknown. Germline CDR1 reads MGHRA; CDR2 reads YSYEKL. The V gene end was trimmed by 5 bases and the J gene end by 1 base; junction bases not matched to a gene: 15. The CDR3 consists of 18 residues. The rearrangement links TRBV4-1 to TRBJ1-1; 8 bases fit TRBD1. The input for sequencing was peripheral blood, taken 28 days after the second AZD1222 dose. The TCR was taken from an adult who received the AZD1222 COVID-19 vaccine. CDR3: CASSNGFMTGAPNTEAFF. The CDR3 bases are TGCGCCAGCAGCAACGGCTTTATGACAGGGGCCCCGAACACTGAAGCTTTCTTT.